The T cell receptor (beta chain) described here comes from a study of blood T cell repertoires in COVID-19. Sequencing used immunoSEQ multiplex PCR; TCRdb keeps in-frame clones, though not all of them. This sample has fewer than 130,000 clones, with 69% found just once. In this sample, this clone turned up a few times. The TCR originated in a man older than 75 with acute or convalescent COVID-19. Input material: peripheral blood.

This CDR3 reads CSASAGVNQPQHF. CDR3 coding DNA: TGCAGTGCTAGTGCAGGGGTAAATCAGCCCCAGCATTTT. The rearrangement links TRBV20-1 to TRBJ1-5; weak D call: TRBD1 (6 bases). V dropped 3 bases and J dropped 4 bases, with 10 bases sitting between them. Germline values: CDR1 DFQATT, CDR2 SNEGSKA (reference sequence). The CDR3 length is 13 residues.